This T cell receptor beta chain was observed in a study of T cell repertoires in cytomegalovirus infection. Overall study results and limits: Totalled public TCR beta family frequency picked out people who carried CMV plus the relevant HLA. Across the ex vivo response, the dominant clonotypes were HLA-C-restricted CMV-specific TCR beta clonotypes.

Germline CDR1 reads SGHTA; CDR2 reads FQGNSA. V was clipped by 7 bases and J by 1 base; unmatched bases: 8. This CDR3 is built from 15 residues. This clonotype was seen only a few times. What it recognizes is unknown. TCRdb recomputed calls from the reads with MiXCR, one row per CDR3 protein. In the table there are approximately 170,000 distinct CDR3 sequences, 17% of which are singletons. The sequence derives from a human donor in good health (CMV status not recorded). Some clones in this sample may be carry-over from other donors' samples. Sequenced: CD8+ T cells from PBMCs. The chain is built from TRBV7-2 and TRBJ2-7; 9 bases are shared with TRBD1. In DNA, the CDR3 is TGTGCCAGCACCCTGACAGGGGGTAAATCCTACGAGCAGTACTTC. Protein: CASTLTGGKSYEQYF.